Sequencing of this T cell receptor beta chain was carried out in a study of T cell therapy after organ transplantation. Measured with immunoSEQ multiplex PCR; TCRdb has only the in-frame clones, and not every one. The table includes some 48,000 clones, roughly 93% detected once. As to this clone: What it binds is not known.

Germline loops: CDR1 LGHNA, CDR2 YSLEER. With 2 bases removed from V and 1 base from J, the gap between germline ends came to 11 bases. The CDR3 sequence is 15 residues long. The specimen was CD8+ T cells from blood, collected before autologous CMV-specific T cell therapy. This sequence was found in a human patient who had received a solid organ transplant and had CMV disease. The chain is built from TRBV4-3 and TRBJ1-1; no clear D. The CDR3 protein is CASSQRAAGNTEAFF. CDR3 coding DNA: TGCGCCAGCAGCCAAAGGGCAGCGGGGAACACTGAAGCTTTCTTT.